Shown below are 13 T cell receptor beta chains from a single sample sequenced in a study of T-cell memory formation after mild COVID-19. MiXCR, run by TCRdb on the 5' RACE reads, gives a single entry per CDR3 protein. The sample has a few hundred thousand distinct CDR3 sequences, about a sixth seen once. Sequenced material: PBMCs or a T cell subset sorted from them (not recorded which). Source of these receptors: a man aged 18 to 29 who had mild COVID-19 (a few samples of this study predate the infection). Cell type and time point are not known.

This clonotype has only a few counts. The gene calls are TRBV10-3 and TRBJ1-2, with 12 bases identical to TRBD1. Unmatched junction bases numbered 4, after V lost 8 bases and J lost 0 bases. The CDR3 sequence is 15 residues long. The germline V gene has CDR1 ENHRY and CDR2 SYGVKD. CDR3 DNA: TGTGCCATCTCGGGGGACAGGGGGCCTAACTATGGCTACACCTTC. Amino acid sequence: CAISGDRGPNYGYTF.

The rearrangement joins TRBV15 to TRBJ2-7; either TRBD1 or TRBD2 may supply D (6 bases each). Deletions cut 5 bases from V and 2 bases from J, with 16 bases between. Germline CDR1 LNHNV, CDR2 YYDKDF (reference sequence). The CDR3 covers 15 residues. The CDR3 loop reads CATSPGVGGAYEQYF. The CDR3 nucleotides are TGTGCCACCAGCCCGGGCGTCGGGGGCGCCTACGAGCAGTACTTC.

This clonotype was detected only once. The genes are TRBV9 and TRBJ1-2; D is undetermined. The V gene's germline CDR1 is SGDLS and CDR2 YYNGEE. The CDR3 length is 12 residues. V lost 4 bases, J lost 4 bases, and 8 bases lay in between. CDR3 in DNA: TGTGCCAGCAGCCCTCGGGGCTATGGCTACACCTTC. It translates to CASSPRGYGYTF.

The rearrangement joins TRBV4-1 to TRBJ2-4; the D gene could be TRBD1 or TRBD2 (5 bases each). This CDR3 contains 11 residues. Germline V gene data show CDR1 as MGHRA and CDR2 as YSYEKL. The V end lost 6 bases, the J end lost 12 bases, and 12 bases lay between the germline ends. The CDR3 spells CASSFPGPQYF. CDR3 DNA sequence: TGCGCCAGCAGTTTTCCGGGACCTCAGTACTTC.

This clonotype was counted between two and nine times. This chain connects TRBV29-1 to TRBJ2-6, with 11 positions matching TRBD2. CDR1 and CDR2 from the germline V gene are SQVTM and ANQGSEA. Unmatched junction bases numbered 4, after V lost 3 bases and J lost 0 bases. This CDR3 is built from 17 residues. In DNA, the CDR3 is TGCAGCGTTGAGGCTAGCGGGGGGCGCTCTGGGGCCAACGTCCTGACTTTC. Amino acid sequence: CSVEASGGRSGANVLTF.

This chain joins TRBV12-3 or TRBV12-4 and TRBJ2-2, with a possible D match to TRBD2 (6 bases). Trimming pared 3 bases from V and 5 bases from J, leaving 13 bases between. The CDR3 length is 15 residues. Here the CDR3 reads CASSFLGGWTGELFF. In DNA form, the CDR3 reads TGTGCCAGCAGTTTCCTCGGGGGATGGACCGGGGAGCTGTTTTTT.

This clonotype has a handful of counts. This chain links TRBV9 with TRBJ2-2, with D possibly matching TRBD1 (5 bases). The CDR3 consists of 17 residues. The germline gives CDR1 SGDLS, CDR2 YYNGEE. Between the trimmed V and J ends, which lost 3 bases and 2 bases, there was a span of 17 bases. This CDR3 is CASSGGRAGPNTGELFF. The CDR3, as DNA: TGTGCCAGCAGCGGAGGTCGCGCAGGGCCTAACACCGGGGAGCTGTTTTTT.

V usage is TRBV7-9 and J usage is TRBJ2-5; D might be TRBD1 or TRBD2, each matching 5 bases. Trimming removed 4 bases at V and 3 bases at J, with 12 bases between. The germline V gene has CDR1 SEHNR and CDR2 FQNEAQ (reference sequence). The CDR3 runs 14 residues. CDR3 in DNA: TGTGCCAGCAGCTGGAACATGGGGGAAGAGACCCAGTACTTC. Its translation: CASSWNMGEETQYF.

This clonotype was seen a handful of times. The chain carries TRBV28 and TRBJ2-3; 8 bases fit TRBD1. V lost 2 bases to trimming and J lost 3 bases; unmatched junction nucleotides: 4. The CDR3 loop spans 15 amino acids. Germline lookup yields CDR1 MDHEN and CDR2 SYDVKM. CDR3 sequence (DNA): TGTGCCAGCAGTTTAGTTGACAGGGGTACAGATACGCAGTATTTT. It codes for CASSLVDRGTDTQYF.

This chain links TRBV20-1 with TRBJ1-1; TRBD1 is a possible D gene (5 bases). Germline V gene data show CDR1 as DFQATT and CDR2 as SNEGSKA (reference sequence). V dropped 1 base and J dropped 1 base, with 10 bases sitting between them. The CDR3 is made up of 14 amino acids. CDR3 sequence: CSARGRTGNTEAFF. The CDR3 DNA reads as TGCAGTGCTAGAGGCCGCACAGGGAACACTGAAGCTTTCTTT.

The chain's CDR3 is CASSLETVLGAFF. CDR3 sequence (DNA): TGTGCCAGCAGTCTGGAAACAGTACTCGGGGCTTTCTTT. The V and J genes are TRBV12-3 or TRBV12-4 and TRBJ1-1; D unresolved. Trimming removed 5 bases at V and 11 bases at J, with 18 bases between. CDR3 size: 13 residues.

The chain joins TRBV7-2 to TRBJ2-7; D gene unclear. Germline lookup yields CDR1 SGHTA and CDR2 FQGNSA. The CDR3 covers 13 residues. V was shortened by 4 bases and J by 3 bases, with 10 bases between the two germline ends. The CDR3 protein is CASSSYLDYEQYF. CDR3 DNA sequence: TGTGCCAGCAGCTCGTACTTAGACTACGAGCAGTACTTC.

This clonotype was seen once. The rearrangement links TRBV7-8 to TRBJ2-3, with D uncertain. This CDR3 region has 14 residues. V was trimmed by 0 bases and J by 6 bases, leaving 10 bases between them. The V gene's germline CDR1 is SGHVS and CDR2 FQNEAQ. This chain's CDR3 is CASSLASRDDTQYF. CDR3 DNA: TGTGCCAGCAGCTTAGCCAGTCGCGACGATACGCAGTATTTT.